This T cell receptor (beta chain) was sequenced for a study of T cells in Graves' hyperthyroidism and ophthalmopathy. Study results and caveats: The model identified upcoming ophthalmopathy a median around 6 months ahead of onset. Also found in blood were most expanded thyroid clonotypes above 0.001.

Recently diagnosed hyperthyroidism of less than 2 months' duration affected patients aged 18 to 65. Comment on this clonotype: Antigen: not known.

RNA transcripts provided the source from which TCR beta CDR3 regions were amplified. The HTBI primer set served for first-round RT-PCR of the TCR CDR3. From the multiplex PCR reads, TCRdb called clonotypes with MiXCR, one entry per CDR3 protein. The sample records around 540,000 distinct CDR3 sequences, around 42% being singletons. The receptor comes from a woman aged 18-35 years with Graves' hyperthyroidism. The sequencing input was peripheral blood or thyroid tissue (not recorded which).

The CDR3 spells CASSIVPGHTEAFF. As DNA, the CDR3 is TGTGCCAGTAGTATAGTCCCGGGCCACACTGAAGCTTTCTTT. The V call is TRBV19, the J call TRBJ1-1; no clear D gene. V was cut by 1 base and J by 3 bases, with 9 bases left in between. CDR1 LNHDA and CDR2 SQIVND come from the germline V gene (reference sequence). This CDR3 is 14 amino acids long.